This T cell receptor (beta chain) was sequenced for a study of T cell responses to AZD1222 COVID-19 vaccine. Background on the study: Samples with a second dose at about 4 or about 12 weeks were pooled together.

Measured with immunoSEQ multiplex PCR; TCRdb has only the in-frame clones, and not every one. The sample records 120,000 or so clones, 87% being singletons. The CDR3 is made up of 13 amino acids. Germline V gene lookup returns CDR1 MNHEY and CDR2 SMNVEV (reference sequence). The ends were cut back, 8 bases at V and 6 bases at J, with 14 bases in the middle. Sequencing used peripheral blood, obtained on day 0 of AZD1222 vaccination. This chain uses TRBV27 with TRBJ1-5, with D hard to call. The TCR sequence derives from an adult in good health. This CDR3 is CASSRFAGQPQHF. The CDR3 coding sequence is TGTGCCAGCTCCCGATTCGCCGGTCAGCCCCAGCATTTT.